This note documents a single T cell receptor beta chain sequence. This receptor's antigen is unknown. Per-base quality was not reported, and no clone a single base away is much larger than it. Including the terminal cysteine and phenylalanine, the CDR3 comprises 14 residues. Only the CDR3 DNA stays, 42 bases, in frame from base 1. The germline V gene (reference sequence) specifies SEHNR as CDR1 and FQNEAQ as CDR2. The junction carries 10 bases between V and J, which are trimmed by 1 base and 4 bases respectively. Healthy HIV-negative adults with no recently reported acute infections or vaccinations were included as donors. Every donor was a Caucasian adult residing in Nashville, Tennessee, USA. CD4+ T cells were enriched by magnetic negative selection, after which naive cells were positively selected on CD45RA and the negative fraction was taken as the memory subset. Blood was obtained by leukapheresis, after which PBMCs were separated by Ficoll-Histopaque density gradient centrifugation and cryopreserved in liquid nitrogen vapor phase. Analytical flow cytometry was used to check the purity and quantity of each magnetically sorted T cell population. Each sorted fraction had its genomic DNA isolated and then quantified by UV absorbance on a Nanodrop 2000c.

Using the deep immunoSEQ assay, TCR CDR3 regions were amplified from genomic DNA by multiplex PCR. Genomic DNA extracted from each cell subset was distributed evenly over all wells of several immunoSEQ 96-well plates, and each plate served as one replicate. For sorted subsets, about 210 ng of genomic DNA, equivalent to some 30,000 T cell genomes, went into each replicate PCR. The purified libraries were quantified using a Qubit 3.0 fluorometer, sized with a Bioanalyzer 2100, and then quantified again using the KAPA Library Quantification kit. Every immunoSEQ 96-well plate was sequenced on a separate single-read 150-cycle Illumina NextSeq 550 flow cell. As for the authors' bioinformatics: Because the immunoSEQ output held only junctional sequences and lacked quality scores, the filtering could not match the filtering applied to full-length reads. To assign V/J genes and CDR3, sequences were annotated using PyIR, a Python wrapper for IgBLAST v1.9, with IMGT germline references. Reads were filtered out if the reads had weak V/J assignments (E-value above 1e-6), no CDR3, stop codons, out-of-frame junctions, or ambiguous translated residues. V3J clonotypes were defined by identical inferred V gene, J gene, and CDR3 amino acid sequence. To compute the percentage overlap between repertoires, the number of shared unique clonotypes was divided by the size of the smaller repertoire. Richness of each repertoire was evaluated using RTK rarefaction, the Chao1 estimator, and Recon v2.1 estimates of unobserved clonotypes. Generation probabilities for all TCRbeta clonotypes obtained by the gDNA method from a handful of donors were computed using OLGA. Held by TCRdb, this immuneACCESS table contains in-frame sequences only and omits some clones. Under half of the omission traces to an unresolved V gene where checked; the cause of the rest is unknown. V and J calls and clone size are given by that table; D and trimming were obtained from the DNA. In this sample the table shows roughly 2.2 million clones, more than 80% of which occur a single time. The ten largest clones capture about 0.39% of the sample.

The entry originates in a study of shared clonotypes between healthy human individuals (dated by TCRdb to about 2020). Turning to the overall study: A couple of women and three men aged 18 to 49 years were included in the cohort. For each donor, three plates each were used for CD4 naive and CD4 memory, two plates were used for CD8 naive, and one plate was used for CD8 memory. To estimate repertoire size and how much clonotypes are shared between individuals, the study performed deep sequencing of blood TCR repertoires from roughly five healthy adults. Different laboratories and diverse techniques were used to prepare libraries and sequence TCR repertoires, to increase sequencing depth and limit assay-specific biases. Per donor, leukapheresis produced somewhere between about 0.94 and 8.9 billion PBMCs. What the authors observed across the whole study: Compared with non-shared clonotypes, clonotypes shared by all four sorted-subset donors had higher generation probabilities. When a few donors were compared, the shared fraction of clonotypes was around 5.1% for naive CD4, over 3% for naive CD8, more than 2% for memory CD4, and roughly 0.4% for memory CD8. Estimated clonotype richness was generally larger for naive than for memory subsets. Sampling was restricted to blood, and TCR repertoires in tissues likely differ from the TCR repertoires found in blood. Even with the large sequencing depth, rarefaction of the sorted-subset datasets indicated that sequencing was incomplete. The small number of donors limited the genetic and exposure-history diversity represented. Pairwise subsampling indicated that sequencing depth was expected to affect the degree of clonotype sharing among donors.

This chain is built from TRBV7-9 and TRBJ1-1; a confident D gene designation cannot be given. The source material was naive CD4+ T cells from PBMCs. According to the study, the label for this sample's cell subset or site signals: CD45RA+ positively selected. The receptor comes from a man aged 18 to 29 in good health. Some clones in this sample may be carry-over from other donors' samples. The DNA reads TGTGCCAGCAGCTTAGGAGTTCTCACCACTGAAGCTTTCTTT. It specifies CASSLGVLTTEAFF.